This T cell receptor (beta chain) was sequenced for a study of blood T cell repertoires in COVID-19. The overall study: Sites in the United States, Italy and Spain provided acute and convalescent COVID-19 samples.

The repertoire was sequenced with immunoSEQ multiplex PCR; TCRdb's copy has only in-frame clones and lacks some. This sample yields 200,000 to 250,000 clones, of which approximately 81% are seen a single time; about 3.8% belongs to the top ten. The trim removed 0 bases at V and 6 bases at J, leaving 4 bases unmatched. Per the germline V gene, CDR1 is MNHEY and CDR2 is SVGAGI. CDR3 length equals 14 residues. The rearrangement joins TRBV6-5 to TRBJ1-2; 7 nucleotides line up with TRBD1. The TCR was taken from a woman older than 75 with acute or convalescent COVID-19. Material for sequencing was peripheral blood. CDR3 protein: CASSYSRQGDGYTF. For the CDR3, the DNA is TGTGCCAGCAGTTACTCCCGACAGGGAGATGGCTACACCTTC.